The following is a T cell receptor beta chain sequence with its context. What it recognizes is unknown. The data were taken from a study of tumor-infiltrating lymphocytes in primary liver carcinoma. Study summary: Stage T1-T3 N0M0 tumors measured roughly 4.2 to 10 cm at most.

Study-wide results and limits: Relative to tumor region pairs, the tumor-adjacent and tumor-blood pairs showed overlap that was lower. Tumor top-250-clone fraction significantly exceeded that of blood (p = 0.039).

Making TCR beta cDNA involved approximately 480 ng total RNA and a constant-region primer. Nested multiplex PCR, run for three rounds with slightly modified ARM-PCR, yielded TCR beta libraries. Use of TRBV1-TRBV30 forward primers with a C-beta reverse primer characterized the first two PCR rounds, which lasted around 9 cycles each. From the multiplex PCR reads, TCRdb called clonotypes with MiXCR, one entry per CDR3 protein. Among 300,000 to 350,000 distinct CDR3 sequences listed, about two thirds were seen once. The CDR3 spans 13 residues. CDR1 and CDR2 from the germline V gene are SGHRS and YFSETQ. Trimming took off 5 bases at V and 4 bases at J, with 11 bases between the two ends. Germline DNA was also extracted, while the blood RNA originated from unsorted whole blood.

The source of this sequence is a man aged 35 to 55 with primary liver carcinoma and hepatitis B virus infection. The V gene is TRBV5-1, the J gene TRBJ2-3, with D unresolved. Sequenced material: peripheral blood. CDR3 sequence: CASRLGTADTQYF. The CDR3 coding sequence is TGCGCCAGCAGACTGGGCACGGCAGATACGCAGTATTTT.